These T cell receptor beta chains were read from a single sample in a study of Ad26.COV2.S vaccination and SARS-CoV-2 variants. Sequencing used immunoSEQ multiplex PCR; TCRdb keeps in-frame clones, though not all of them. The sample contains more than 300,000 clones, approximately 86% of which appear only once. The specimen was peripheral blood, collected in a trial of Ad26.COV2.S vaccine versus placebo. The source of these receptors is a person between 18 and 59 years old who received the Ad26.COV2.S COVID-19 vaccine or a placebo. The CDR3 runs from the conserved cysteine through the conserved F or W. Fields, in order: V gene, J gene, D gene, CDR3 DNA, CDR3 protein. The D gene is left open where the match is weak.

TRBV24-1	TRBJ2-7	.	TGTGCCACCAGTGATCCCGGGACGGACCGGGGCGAGCAGTACTTC	CATSDPGTDRGEQYF
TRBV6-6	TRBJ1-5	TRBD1	TGTGCCAGCAGTTACACACAGACAGGGACTCAGCCCCAGCATTTT	CASSYTQTGTQPQHF
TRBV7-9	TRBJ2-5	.	TGTGCCAGCAGCATAAACAGGGTTGAGGAGACCCAGTACTTC	CASSINRVEETQYF
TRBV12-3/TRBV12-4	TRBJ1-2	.	TGTGCCAGCAGTTTAAACAGGGTGCACACCTTC	CASSLNRVHTF
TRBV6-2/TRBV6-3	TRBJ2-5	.	TGTGCCAGCAGCCCCGGGTCGGTCGAAGAGACCCAGTACTTC	CASSPGSVEETQYF
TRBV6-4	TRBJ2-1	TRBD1	TGTGCCAGCAGTGCGGGACAGGGCAACAATGAGCAGTTCTTC	CASSAGQGNNEQFF
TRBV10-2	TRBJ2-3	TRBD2	TGCGCCAGCAGTGAGTTCGTGACTAGCGCGAGCACAGATACGCAGTATTTT	CASSEFVTSASTDTQYF
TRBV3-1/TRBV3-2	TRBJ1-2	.	TGTGCCAGCAGCCAACAGGCGGGTGGCTACACCTTC	CASSQQAGGYTF
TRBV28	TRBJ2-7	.	TGTGCCAGCAGTTTATCCGGACCCTACGAGCAGTACTTC	CASSLSGPYEQYF
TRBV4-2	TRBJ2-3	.	TGTGCCAGCAGCCAAGATCGAACAGATACGCAGTATTTT	CASSQDRTDTQYF
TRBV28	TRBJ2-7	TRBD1	TGTGCCAGCAGTTCGCCGGGACAGGGGGCGCGGGAGCAGTACTTC	CASSSPGQGAREQYF
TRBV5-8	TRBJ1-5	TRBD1	TGTGCCAGCAGCTTGGATCCAGGGGGTGGTCAGCCCCAGCATTTT	CASSLDPGGGQPQHF
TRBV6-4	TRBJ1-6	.	TGTGCCAGCAAAGGGCCCGGTTCGGCCCTCCACTTT	CASKGPGSALHF
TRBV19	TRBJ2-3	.	TGTGCCAGTAGTATAGGGGTTGGGCCGGATACGCAGTATTTT	CASSIGVGPDTQYF
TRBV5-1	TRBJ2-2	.	TGCGCCAGCAGCTTGGGCCCAGGGGGGACCGGGGAGCTGTTTTTT	CASSLGPGGTGELFF
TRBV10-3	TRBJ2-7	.	TGTGCCATCGAGGGTTCCCACGAGCAGTACTTC	CAIEGSHEQYF